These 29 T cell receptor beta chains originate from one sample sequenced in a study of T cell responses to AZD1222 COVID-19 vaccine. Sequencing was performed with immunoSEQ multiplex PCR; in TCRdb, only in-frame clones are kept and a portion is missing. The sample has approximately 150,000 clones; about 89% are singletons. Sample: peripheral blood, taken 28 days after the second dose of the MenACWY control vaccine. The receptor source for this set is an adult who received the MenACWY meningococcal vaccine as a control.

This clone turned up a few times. This chain's CDR3 is CAISKQGGTSTDTQYF. The CDR3 coding sequence is TGTGCCATCAGTAAACAGGGGGGGACTAGCACAGATACGCAGTATTTT. The V and J genes are TRBV10-3 and TRBJ2-3, with D perhaps matching TRBD1 (8 bases). Germline CDR1 is ENHRY and CDR2 is SYGVKD. The ends were cut back, 5 bases at V and 0 bases at J, with 15 bases in the middle. The CDR3 contains 16 residues.

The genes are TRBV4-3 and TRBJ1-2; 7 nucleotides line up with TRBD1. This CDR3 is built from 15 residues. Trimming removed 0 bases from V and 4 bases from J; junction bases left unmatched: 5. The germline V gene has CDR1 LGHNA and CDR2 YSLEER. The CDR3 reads CASSQDRQGGYGYTF. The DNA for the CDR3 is TGCGCCAGCAGCCAAGATAGGCAGGGGGGCTATGGCTACACCTTC.

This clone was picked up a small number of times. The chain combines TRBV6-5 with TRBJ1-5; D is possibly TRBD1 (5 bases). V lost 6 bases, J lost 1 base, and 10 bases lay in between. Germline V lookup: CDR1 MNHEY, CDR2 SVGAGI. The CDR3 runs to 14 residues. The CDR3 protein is CASRGVGSNQPQHF. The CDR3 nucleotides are TGTGCCAGCAGAGGGGTTGGGAGCAATCAGCCCCAGCATTTT.

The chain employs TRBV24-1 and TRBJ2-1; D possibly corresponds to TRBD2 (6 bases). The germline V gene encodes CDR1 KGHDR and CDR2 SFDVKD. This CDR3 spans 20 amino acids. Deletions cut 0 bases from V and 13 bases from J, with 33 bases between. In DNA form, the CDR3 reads TGTGCCACCAGTGATTTGCTCCCCCCCGTAGTCTCGAGCGGGCCAGAGGAACAGTTCTTC. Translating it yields CATSDLLPPVVSSGPEEQFF.

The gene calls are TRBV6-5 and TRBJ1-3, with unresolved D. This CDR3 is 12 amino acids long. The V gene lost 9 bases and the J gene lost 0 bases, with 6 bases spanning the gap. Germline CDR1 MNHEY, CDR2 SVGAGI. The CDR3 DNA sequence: TGTGCCAGGCAGGACTCTGGAAACACCATATATTTT. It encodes CARQDSGNTIYF.

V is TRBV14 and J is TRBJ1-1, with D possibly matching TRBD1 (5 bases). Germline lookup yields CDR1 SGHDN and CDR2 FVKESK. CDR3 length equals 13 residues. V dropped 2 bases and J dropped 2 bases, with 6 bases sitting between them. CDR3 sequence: CASSQQGNTEAFF. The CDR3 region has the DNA TGTGCCAGCAGCCAACAGGGAAACACTGAAGCTTTCTTT.

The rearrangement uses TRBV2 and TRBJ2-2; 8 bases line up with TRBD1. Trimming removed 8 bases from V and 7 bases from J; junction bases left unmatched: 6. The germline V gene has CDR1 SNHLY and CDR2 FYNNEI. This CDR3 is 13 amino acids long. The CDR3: CASAPQGVGELFF. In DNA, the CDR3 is TGTGCCAGCGCACCACAGGGGGTCGGGGAGCTGTTTTTT. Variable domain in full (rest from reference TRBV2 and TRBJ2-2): EPEVTQTPSHQVTQMGQEVILRCVPISNHLYFYWYRQILGQKVEFLVSFYNNEISEKSEIFDDQFSVERPDGSNFTLKIRSTKLEDSAMYFCASAPQGVGELFFGEGSRLTVL.

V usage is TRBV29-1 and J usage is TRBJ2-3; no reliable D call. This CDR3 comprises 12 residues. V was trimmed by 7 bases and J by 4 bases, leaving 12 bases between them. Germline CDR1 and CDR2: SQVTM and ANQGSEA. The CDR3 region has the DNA TGCAGCGCCGACTCAACCGCAGATACGCAGTATTTT. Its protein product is CSADSTADTQYF.

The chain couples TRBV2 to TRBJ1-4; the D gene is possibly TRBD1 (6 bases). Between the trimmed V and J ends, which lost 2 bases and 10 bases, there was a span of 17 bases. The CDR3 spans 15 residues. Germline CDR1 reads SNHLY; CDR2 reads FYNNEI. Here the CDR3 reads CASSELTTSRGKLFF. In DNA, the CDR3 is TGTGCCAGCAGTGAATTGACGACCAGCAGGGGAAAACTGTTTTTT.

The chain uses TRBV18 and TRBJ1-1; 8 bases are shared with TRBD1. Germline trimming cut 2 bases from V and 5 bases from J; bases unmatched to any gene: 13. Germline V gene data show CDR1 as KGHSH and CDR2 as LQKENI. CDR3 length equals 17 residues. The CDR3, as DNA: TGTGCCAGCTCACCAGAGACCCCCAGGGGGCGCGGGACTGAAGCTTTCTTT. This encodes CASSPETPRGRGTEAFF.

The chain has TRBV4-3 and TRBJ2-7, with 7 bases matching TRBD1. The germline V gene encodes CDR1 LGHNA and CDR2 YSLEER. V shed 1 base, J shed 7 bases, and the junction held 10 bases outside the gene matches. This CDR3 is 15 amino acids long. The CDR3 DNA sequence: TGCGCCAGCAGCCAAGTAGGGGGCCCCTGGGGGGAGCAGTACTTC. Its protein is CASSQVGGPWGEQYF.

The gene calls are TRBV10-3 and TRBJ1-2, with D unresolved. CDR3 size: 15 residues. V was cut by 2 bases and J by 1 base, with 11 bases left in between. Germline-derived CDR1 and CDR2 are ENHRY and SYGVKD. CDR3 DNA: TGTGCCATCAGTGAGGATGCAGAGTTTAACTATGGCTACACCTTC. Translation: CAISEDAEFNYGYTF.

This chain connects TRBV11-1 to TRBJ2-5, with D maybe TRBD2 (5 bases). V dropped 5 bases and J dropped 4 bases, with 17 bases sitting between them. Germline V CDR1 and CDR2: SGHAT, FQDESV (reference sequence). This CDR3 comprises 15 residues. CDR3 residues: CASSPADSGSETQYF. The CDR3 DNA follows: TGTGCCAGCAGCCCCGCCGATTCGGGGTCAGAGACCCAGTACTTC.

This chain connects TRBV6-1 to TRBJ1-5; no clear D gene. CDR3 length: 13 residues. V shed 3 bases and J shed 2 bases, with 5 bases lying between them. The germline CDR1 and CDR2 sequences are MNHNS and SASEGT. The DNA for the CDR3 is TGTGCCAGCAGTGATGGGCGCAATCAGCCCCAGCATTTT. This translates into CASSDGRNQPQHF.

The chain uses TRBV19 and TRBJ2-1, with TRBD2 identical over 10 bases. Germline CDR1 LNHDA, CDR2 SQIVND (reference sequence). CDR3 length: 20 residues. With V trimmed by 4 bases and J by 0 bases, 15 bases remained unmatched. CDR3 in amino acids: CASSTTSSGSLTSSYNEQFF. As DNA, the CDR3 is TGTGCCAGTAGTACAACCTCTAGCGGGAGCCTGACCAGCTCCTACAATGAGCAGTTCTTC.

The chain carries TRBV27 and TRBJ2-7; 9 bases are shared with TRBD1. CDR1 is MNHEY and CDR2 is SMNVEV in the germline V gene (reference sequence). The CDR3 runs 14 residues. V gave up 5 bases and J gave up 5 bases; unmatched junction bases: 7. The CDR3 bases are TGTGCCAGCAGTATCGACAGGGGGACCAACGAGCAGTACTTC. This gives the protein CASSIDRGTNEQYF.

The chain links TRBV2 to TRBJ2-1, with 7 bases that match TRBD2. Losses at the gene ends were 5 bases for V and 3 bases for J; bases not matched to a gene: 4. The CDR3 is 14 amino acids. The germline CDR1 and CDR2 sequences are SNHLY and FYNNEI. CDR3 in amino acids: CASSLERDYNEQFF. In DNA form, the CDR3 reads TGTGCCAGCAGTTTGGAGCGGGACTACAATGAGCAGTTCTTC.

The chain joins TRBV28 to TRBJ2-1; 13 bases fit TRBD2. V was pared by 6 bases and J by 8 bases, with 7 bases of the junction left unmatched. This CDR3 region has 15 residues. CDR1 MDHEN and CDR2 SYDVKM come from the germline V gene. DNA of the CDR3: TGTGCCAGCAGCTCACTAGCGGGGGGGCCTGATGAGCAGTTCTTC. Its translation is CASSSLAGGPDEQFF.

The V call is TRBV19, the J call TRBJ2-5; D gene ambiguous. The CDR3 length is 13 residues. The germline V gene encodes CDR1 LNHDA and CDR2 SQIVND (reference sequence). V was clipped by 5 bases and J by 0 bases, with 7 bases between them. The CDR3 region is CASSGVHQETQYF. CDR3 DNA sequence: TGTGCCAGTAGTGGGGTACACCAAGAGACCCAGTACTTC. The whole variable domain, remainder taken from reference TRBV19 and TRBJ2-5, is DGGITQSPKYLFRKEGQNVTLSCEQNLNHDAMYWYRQDPGQGLRLIYYSQIVNDFQKGDIAEGYSVSREKKESFPLTVTSAQKNPTAFYLCASSGVHQETQYFGPGTRLLVL.

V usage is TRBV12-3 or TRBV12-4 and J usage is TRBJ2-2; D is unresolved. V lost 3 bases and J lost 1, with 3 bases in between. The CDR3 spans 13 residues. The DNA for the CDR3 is TGTGCCAGCAGTTTGAAGAACACCGGGGAGCTGTTTTTT. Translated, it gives CASSLKNTGELFF.

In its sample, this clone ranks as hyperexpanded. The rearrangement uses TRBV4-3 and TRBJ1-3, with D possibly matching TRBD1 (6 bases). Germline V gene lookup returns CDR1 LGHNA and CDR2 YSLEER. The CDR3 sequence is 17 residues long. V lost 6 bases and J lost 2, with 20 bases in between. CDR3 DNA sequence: TGCGCCAGCAGTGACAGGTGGGGGGGGCGCGCTGGAAACACCATATATTTT. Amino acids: CASSDRWGGRAGNTIYF.

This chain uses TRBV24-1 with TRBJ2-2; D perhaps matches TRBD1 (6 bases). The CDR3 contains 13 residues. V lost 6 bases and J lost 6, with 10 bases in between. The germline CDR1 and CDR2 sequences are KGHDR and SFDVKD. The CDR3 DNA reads TGTGCCACCAGTAACAGGGCGGCCGGGGAGCTGTTTTTT. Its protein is CATSNRAAGELFF.

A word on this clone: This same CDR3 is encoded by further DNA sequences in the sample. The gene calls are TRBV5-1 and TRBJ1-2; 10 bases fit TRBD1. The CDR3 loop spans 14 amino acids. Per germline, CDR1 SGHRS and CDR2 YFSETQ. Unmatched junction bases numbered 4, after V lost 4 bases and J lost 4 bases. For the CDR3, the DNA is TGCGCCAGCAGCCCGGGACAGGGGTCCTATGGCTACACCTTC. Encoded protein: CASSPGQGSYGYTF.

CDR3 DNA: TGTGCCAGCAGCGATAGGGACACCAACTATGGCTACACCTTC. Translation gives CASSDRDTNYGYTF. The rearrangement joins TRBV3-1 (or the pseudogene TRBV3-2) to TRBJ1-2, with a possible D match to TRBD1 (6 bases). Trimming removed 5 bases at V and 2 bases at J, with 12 bases between. There are 14 residues in the CDR3. Per the germline V gene, CDR1 is LGHDT and CDR2 is YNNKEL (reference sequence).

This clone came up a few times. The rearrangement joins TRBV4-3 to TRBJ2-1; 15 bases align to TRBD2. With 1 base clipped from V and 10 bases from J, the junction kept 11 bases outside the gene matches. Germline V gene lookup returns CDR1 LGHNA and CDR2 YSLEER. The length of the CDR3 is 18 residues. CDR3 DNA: TGCGCCAGCAGCCAAGGAAGAATTGGACTAGCGGGGGGGAAGGAGCAGTTCTTC. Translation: CASSQGRIGLAGGKEQFF.

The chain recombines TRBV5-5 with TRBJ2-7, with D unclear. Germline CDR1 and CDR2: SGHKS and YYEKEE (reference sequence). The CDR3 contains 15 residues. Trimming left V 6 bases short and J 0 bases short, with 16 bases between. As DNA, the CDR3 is TGTGCCAGCACGGCGGTACAGACTGCCTCCTACGAGCAGTACTTC. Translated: CASTAVQTASYEQYF.

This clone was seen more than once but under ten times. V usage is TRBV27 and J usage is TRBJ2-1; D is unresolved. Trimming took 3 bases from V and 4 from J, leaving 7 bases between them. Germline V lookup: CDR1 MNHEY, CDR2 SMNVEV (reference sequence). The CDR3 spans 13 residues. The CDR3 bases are TGTGCCAGCAGTTTCAATATTTACAATGAGCAGTTCTTC. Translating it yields CASSFNIYNEQFF.

In DNA form, the CDR3 reads TGTGCCAGCAGTTTACAAACACCGACGGGTGAAGCTTTCTTT. This sequence encodes CASSLQTPTGEAFF. The chain combines TRBV28 with TRBJ1-1, with D unresolved. The CDR3 is 14 amino acids. Germline CDR1 is MDHEN and CDR2 is SYDVKM. Trimming removed 2 bases from V and 7 bases from J, with 14 bases in between.

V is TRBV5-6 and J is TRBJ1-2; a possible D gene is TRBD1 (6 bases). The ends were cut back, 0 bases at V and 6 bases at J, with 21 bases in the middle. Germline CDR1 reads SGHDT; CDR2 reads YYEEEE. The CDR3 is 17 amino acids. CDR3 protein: CASSLVVATGLAHGYTF. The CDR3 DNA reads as TGTGCCAGCAGCTTGGTTGTTGCGACAGGATTGGCCCATGGCTACACCTTC.